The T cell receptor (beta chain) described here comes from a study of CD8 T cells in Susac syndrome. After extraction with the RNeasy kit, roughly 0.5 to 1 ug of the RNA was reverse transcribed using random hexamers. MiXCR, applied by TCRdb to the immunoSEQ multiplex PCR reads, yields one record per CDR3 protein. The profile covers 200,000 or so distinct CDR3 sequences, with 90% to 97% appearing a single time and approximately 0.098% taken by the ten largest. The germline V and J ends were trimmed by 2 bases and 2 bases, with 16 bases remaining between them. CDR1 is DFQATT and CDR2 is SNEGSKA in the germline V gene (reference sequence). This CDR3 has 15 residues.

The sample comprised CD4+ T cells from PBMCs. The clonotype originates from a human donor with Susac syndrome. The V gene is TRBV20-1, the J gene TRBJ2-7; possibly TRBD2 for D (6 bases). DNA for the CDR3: TGCAGTGCTAGACCCTCCCGGGGGACCACCTACGAGCAGTACTTC. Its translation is CSARPSRGTTYEQYF.